The rows below give T cell receptor beta chains drawn from one sample of a study of beta chain features in type 1 diabetes. The assay was immunoSEQ multiplex PCR, and TCRdb's table has in-frame clones only and misses some. The data hold about 260,000 clones, with roughly a quarter observed a single time. Sequenced sample: naive CD4+ T cells from blood. The receptor source for this set is a woman in her twenties or thirties with type 1 diabetes. Both conserved end residues are part of each CDR3. A D gene is named only where the DNA matches it firmly. Part of the rows lack a size; the others show once, few, many or a class for expanded clones.

J | D | size | V | CDR3 | DNA
TRBJ1-1 | NA | NA | TRBV4-1 | CASSQESRSKRGAFF | TGCGCCAGCAGCCAAGAAAGTCGGAGCAAGAGGGGGGCTTTCTTT
TRBJ1-5 | NA | NA | TRBV5-1 | CASSLMDSSNQPQHF | TGCGCCAGCAGCTTAATGGACAGTAGCAATCAGCCCCAGCATTTT
TRBJ2-7 | TRBD2 | few | TRBV9 | CASSVSGDTYEQYF | TGTGCCAGCAGCGTAAGCGGGGATACCTACGAGCAGTACTTC
TRBJ1-4 | NA | NA | TRBV18 | CASSPTGWDEKLFF | TGTGCCAGCTCACCTACGGGATGGGATGAAAAACTGTTTTTT
TRBJ2-1 | NA | NA | TRBV7-6 | CASSLVGGGEQFF | TGTGCCAGCAGCTTAGTAGGCGGCGGTGAGCAGTTCTTC
TRBJ2-1 | TRBD2 | few | TRBV19 | CASSIVAGVWNEQFF | TGTGCCAGTAGTATTGTCGCGGGAGTGTGGAATGAGCAGTTCTTC
TRBJ2-7 | TRBD1 | NA | TRBV28 | CASSLGQGAGEQYF | TGTGCCAGCAGTTTAGGGCAGGGGGCCGGGGAGCAGTACTTC
TRBJ1-4 | TRBD1 | few | TRBV29-1 | CSVARGTGAEKLFF | TGCAGCGTTGCCCGGGGGACAGGGGCGGAAAAACTGTTTTTT
TRBJ2-1 | TRBD2 | few | TRBV11-2 | CASSLGGSFNEQFF | TGTGCCAGCAGCTTAGGCGGGAGCTTTAATGAGCAGTTCTTC
TRBJ1-1 | NA | NA | TRBV9 | CASSVGDMNTEAFF | TGTGCCAGCAGCGTAGGGGACATGAACACTGAAGCTTTCTTT